This paragraph reports one TCR beta chain. Its antigen is undetermined. This specimen belongs to a study of monozygotic twins with inflammatory bowel disease. General study points: Evidence did not back any single strong signal or clonotype linked to IBD.

No DNA is given; TCRdb re-called the 5' RACE reads and lists each CDR3 protein once. The listing records some 160,000 distinct CDR3 sequences. The TCR comes from a human donor with ulcerative colitis or Crohn's disease, or a healthy co-twin of an affected twin (not recorded which). Sequenced material: blood.

This chain's CDR3 is CAWSESRRKLFF. This sequence joins TRBV30 and TRBJ1-4. Germline CDR1 is GTSNPN and CDR2 is SVGIG (reference sequence). The CDR3 runs to 12 residues.